This T cell receptor beta chain was retrieved from a study of CD8 T cells in Susac syndrome. Looked up from germline, CDR1 is SGHNT and CDR2 is YYREEE (reference sequence). The J segment lost 6 bases and the V segment lost 0 bases, leaving 5 bases of the junction unmatched. The CDR3 runs to 15 residues. An amount of RNA that ranged from roughly 0.45 to 1 ug was reverse transcribed with random hexamers. MiXCR, run by TCRdb on the immunoSEQ multiplex PCR reads, gives a single entry per CDR3 protein. Among about 240,000 distinct CDR3 sequences listed, 90% to 97% were seen once. The TCR was taken from a human donor with Susac syndrome. This rearrangement joins TRBV5-4 to TRBJ2-7; TRBD1 agrees at 11 bases. The sequenced material came from CD4+ T cells from PBMCs. The CDR3 DNA reads TGTGCCAGCAGCTTGGCCTGGACAGGGGGCGGCGAGCAGTACTTC. Residues: CASSLAWTGGGEQYF.